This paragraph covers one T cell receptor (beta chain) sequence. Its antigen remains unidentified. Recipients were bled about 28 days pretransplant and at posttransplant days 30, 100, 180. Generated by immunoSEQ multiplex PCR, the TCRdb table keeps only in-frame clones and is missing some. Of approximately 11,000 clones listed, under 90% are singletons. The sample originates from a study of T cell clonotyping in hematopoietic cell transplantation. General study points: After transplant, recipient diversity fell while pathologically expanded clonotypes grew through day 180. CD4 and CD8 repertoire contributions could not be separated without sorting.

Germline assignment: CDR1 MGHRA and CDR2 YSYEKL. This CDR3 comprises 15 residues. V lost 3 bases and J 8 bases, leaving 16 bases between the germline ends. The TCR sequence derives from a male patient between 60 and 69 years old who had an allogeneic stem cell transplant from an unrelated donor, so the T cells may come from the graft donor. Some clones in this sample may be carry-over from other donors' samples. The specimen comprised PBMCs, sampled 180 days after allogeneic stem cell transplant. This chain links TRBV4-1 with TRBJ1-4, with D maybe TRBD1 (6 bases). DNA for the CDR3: TGCGCCAGCAGCCAGATAGGGGGGGCGGGAGAAAAACTGTTTTTT. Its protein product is CASSQIGGAGEKLFF.